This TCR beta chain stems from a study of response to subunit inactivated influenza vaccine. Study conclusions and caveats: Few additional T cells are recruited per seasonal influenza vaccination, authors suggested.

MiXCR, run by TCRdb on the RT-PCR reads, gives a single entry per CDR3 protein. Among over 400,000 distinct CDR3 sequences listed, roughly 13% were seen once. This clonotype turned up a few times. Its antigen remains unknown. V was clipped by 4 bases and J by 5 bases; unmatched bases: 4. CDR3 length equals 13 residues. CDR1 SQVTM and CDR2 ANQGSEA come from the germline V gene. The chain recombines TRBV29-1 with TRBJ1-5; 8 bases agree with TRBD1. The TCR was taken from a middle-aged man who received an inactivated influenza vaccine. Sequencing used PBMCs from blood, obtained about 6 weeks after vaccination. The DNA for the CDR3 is TGCAGCGTTGGAGCAGGGGGCGATCAGCCCCAGCATTTT. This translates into CSVGAGGDQPQHF.